These 14 T cell receptor beta chains came from one sample sequenced in a study of shared clonotypes between healthy human individuals. This table comes from immunoSEQ multiplex PCR, and its TCRdb copy is limited to in-frame clones, with some not included. Of approximately 2.5 million clones listed, over 85% were seen once; the top ten hold 0.36%. Sequencing was performed on naive CD4+ T cells from PBMCs. The subset is: CD45RA+ positively selected. These receptors were collected from a man between 18 and 29 years old in good health. Some clones in this sample may be carry-over from other donors' samples.

This chain links TRBV16 with TRBJ1-2, with 11 bases aligning to TRBD1. The CDR3 length is 17 residues. V trimming: 0 bases; J trimming: 5 bases; junction bases outside the gene matches: 8. Germline V gene sequence: CDR1 KGHSY, CDR2 FQNENV. This chain's CDR3 is CASSQSPRTGGEYGYTF. CDR3 bases: TGTGCCAGCAGCCAATCTCCTAGGACAGGGGGCGAGTATGGCTACACCTTC.

The gene calls are TRBV7-9 and TRBJ1-1; 7 bases fit TRBD1. The J segment lost 5 bases and the V segment lost 7 bases, leaving 7 bases of the junction unmatched. This CDR3 is 13 amino acids long. CDR1 and CDR2 from the germline V gene are SEHNR and FQNEAQ (reference sequence). The CDR3 reads CASMEQGKTEAFF. The CDR3 DNA follows: TGTGCCAGCATGGAACAGGGGAAAACTGAAGCTTTCTTT.

The V and J genes are TRBV28 and TRBJ2-5; either TRBD1 or TRBD2 may fit D (5 bases each). The CDR3 extends over 15 amino acids. Germline loops: CDR1 MDHEN, CDR2 SYDVKM. V shed 6 bases and J shed 4 bases, with 18 bases lying between them. The CDR3: CASSRPGRITETQYF. The CDR3 nucleotides are TGTGCCAGCAGCCGTCCGGGACGGATTACAGAGACCCAGTACTTC.

The V gene is TRBV15, the J gene TRBJ1-5, with a tentative D call TRBD1 (6 bases). The V gene lost 3 bases and the J gene lost 4 bases, with 22 bases spanning the gap. Germline V CDR1 and CDR2: LNHNV, YYDKDF (reference sequence). This CDR3 contains 18 residues. The CDR3 spells CATSRVGAGAARNQPQHF. DNA of the CDR3: TGTGCCACCAGCAGGGTCGGCGCGGGGGCGGCGAGGAATCAGCCCCAGCATTTT.

This sequence joins TRBV7-9 and TRBJ1-4; TRBD1 matches at 9 bases. The trim removed 6 bases at V and 3 bases at J, leaving 11 bases unmatched. The germline V gene has CDR1 SEHNR and CDR2 FQNEAQ (reference sequence). The CDR3 length is 17 residues. In DNA form, the CDR3 reads TGTGCCAGCAGGCGAACCGGGACAGGGCTTGCTAATGAAAAACTGTTTTTT. It specifies CASRRTGTGLANEKLFF. Full variable domain (rest looked up from reference TRBV7-9 and TRBJ1-4): DTGVSQNPRHKITKRGQNVTFRCDPISEHNRLYWYRQTLGQGPEFLTYFQNEAQLEKSRLLSDRFSAERPKGSFSTLEIQRTEQGDSAMYLCASRRTGTGLANEKLFFGSGTQLSVL.

This sequence joins TRBV5-1 and TRBJ2-3; TRBD2 matches at 10 bases. This CDR3 region has 14 residues. With 4 bases clipped from V and 4 bases from J, the junction kept 3 bases outside the gene matches. Germline V gives CDR1 SGHRS, CDR2 YFSETQ. In DNA form, the CDR3 reads TGCGCCAGCAGCCAGGGACTAGCGTCAGATACGCAGTATTTT. This translates into CASSQGLASDTQYF.

The chain uses TRBV10-1 and TRBJ2-1; the D gene is possibly TRBD1 (6 bases). The V end was cut by 2 bases, the J end by 10 bases, with 12 bases between. The CDR3 sequence is 13 residues long. CDR1 is WNHNN and CDR2 is SYGVQD in the germline V gene (reference sequence). The CDR3 region is CASSEPPDREQFF. CDR3 nucleotides: TGCGCCAGCAGTGAGCCCCCGGACAGAGAGCAGTTCTTC.

The chain links TRBV18 to TRBJ2-7, with 10 bases that match TRBD1. Germline V gene lookup returns CDR1 KGHSH and CDR2 LQKENI. The length of the CDR3 is 16 residues. Trimming cost V 6 bases and J 3 bases; bases outside gene matches: 11. For the CDR3, the DNA is TGTGCCAGCTCGCACTCGGGACAGGGGATAGACTACGAGCAGTACTTC. Protein sequence: CASSHSGQGIDYEQYF.

This clone was seen once. The gene calls are TRBV2 and TRBJ2-5; 10 bases map to TRBD1. The V and J ends lost 6 bases and 5 bases, in that order; junction bases with no gene match: 9. CDR3 length: 15 residues. CDR1 SNHLY and CDR2 FYNNEI come from the germline V gene. The CDR3 nucleotides read TGTGCCAGCAGATTGACAGGGGGCGCGGGGGAGACCCAGTACTTC. It translates to CASRLTGGAGETQYF.

The V gene is TRBV7-9, the J gene TRBJ2-4; D not resolved. Germline V gives CDR1 SEHNR, CDR2 FQNEAQ (reference sequence). This CDR3 contains 14 residues. With 5 bases removed from V and 6 bases from J, the gap between germline ends came to 14 bases. In DNA, the CDR3 is TGTGCCAGCAGCCCCTGGGGTGGGCCAAACATTCAGTACTTC. Protein product: CASSPWGGPNIQYF.

In nucleotides, the CDR3 is TGTGCCTCTTCCAAGAGGACAGGGGATTCCTACGAGCAGTACTTC. Its protein is CASSKRTGDSYEQYF. This chain links TRBV19 with TRBJ2-7; TRBD1 aligns across 9 bases. The length of the CDR3 is 15 residues. Germline trimming cut 11 bases from V and 1 base from J; bases unmatched to any gene: 12. From germline, CDR1 is LNHDA and CDR2 SQIVND (reference sequence).

The sample holds one count of this clone. This chain uses TRBV5-1 with TRBJ2-3; TRBD1 matches at 7 bases. Germline loops: CDR1 SGHRS, CDR2 YFSETQ. CDR3 size: 16 residues. Trimming at V came to 2 bases and at J to 0 bases, leaving 6 bases not matched to a gene. In DNA, the CDR3 is TGCGCCAGCAGCTTCGAGGGGGCGCAAAGCACAGATACGCAGTATTTT. This translates into CASSFEGAQSTDTQYF.

The chain joins TRBV6-1 to TRBJ1-3; a possible D gene is TRBD1 (5 bases). Trimming removed 1 base from V and 2 bases from J, with 12 bases in between. The CDR3 is made up of 16 amino acids. Germline CDR1 MNHNS, CDR2 SASEGT. CDR3 protein: CASSEGGLDAGNTIYF. The DNA of the CDR3 is TGTGCCAGCAGTGAAGGGGGGTTGGACGCTGGAAACACCATATATTTT.

The chain uses TRBV19 and TRBJ2-7, with 8 positions matching TRBD2. The germline V gene encodes CDR1 LNHDA and CDR2 SQIVND (reference sequence). V lost 5 bases to trimming and J lost 5 bases; unmatched junction nucleotides: 5. The length of the CDR3 is 13 residues. The CDR3 reads CASSVRTSHEQYF. CDR3 in DNA: TGTGCCAGTAGTGTTCGGACTAGCCACGAGCAGTACTTC.